This T cell receptor beta chain was recovered during a study of human thymus T cells. Points from the study as a whole: Thymic and blood repertoires appeared to show biased V and J gene usage. Related research reported highly overlapping thymic repertoires among unrelated individuals.

During corrective heart surgery, resections were taken, and the thymus tissue came from them. Donors were healthy Finnish infants having corrective surgery for congenital heart defects. Germline V gene data show CDR1 as PRHDT and CDR2 as FYEKMQ (reference sequence). Deletions cut 1 base from V and 8 bases from J, with 11 bases between. This CDR3 has 13 residues. For this clone: Its cognate antigen is unknown.

TCRdb keeps only in-frame clones here, not all; method: immunoSEQ multiplex PCR. Among about 130,000 clones listed, 90% to 95% were seen once. V and J are TRBV13 and TRBJ1-2; the D gene is possibly TRBD1 (5 bases). Sequencing was carried out using thymus tissue. This receptor was identified in a boy less than two years old with a congenital heart defect but otherwise immunologically healthy. CDR3 residues: CASSLDQGSGYTF. The CDR3 nucleotides read TGTGCCAGCAGCTTAGATCAGGGAAGCGGCTACACCTTC.